Below, 29 T cell receptor beta chains from the same sample are listed, as sequenced in a study of cytotoxic CD8 clonotypes in ibrutinib-treated CLL. The assay was immunoSEQ multiplex PCR, and TCRdb's table has in-frame clones only and misses some. The sample includes nearly 85,000 clones, about four fifths of them seen just once. Sequences were derived from PBMCs, sampled after 12 months of ibrutinib treatment. These receptors were taken from a human donor with chronic lymphocytic leukemia.

This chain uses TRBV16 with TRBJ2-2; D ambiguous. Per germline, CDR1 KGHSY and CDR2 FQNENV. V lost 2 bases, J lost 6 bases, and 10 bases lay in between. The CDR3 contains 14 residues. The CDR3 nucleotides are TGTGCCAGCAGCCAACGACCCGCATCCGGGGAGCTGTTTTTT. The encoded protein is CASSQRPASGELFF.

CDR3 nucleotides: TGTGCCTGGAGTGTATGGGGTTCCGAGCAGTACTTC. It codes for CAWSVWGSEQYF. J is TRBJ2-7 and V is TRBV30; D is unresolved. The ends were cut back, 0 bases at V and 6 bases at J, with 9 bases in the middle. This CDR3 is built from 12 residues. CDR1 is GTSNPN, CDR2 SVGIG, per germline (reference sequence).

This clone was detected only once. The chain couples TRBV5-1 to TRBJ2-5; D might be TRBD1 or TRBD2, each matching 5 bases. V was cut by 3 bases and J by 2 bases, with 14 bases left in between. This CDR3 spans 15 amino acids. CDR1 is SGHRS and CDR2 is YFSETQ in the germline V gene. The CDR3 loop reads CASSWGNSGQETQYF. CDR3 nucleotides: TGCGCCAGCAGCTGGGGGAATAGTGGGCAAGAGACCCAGTACTTC.

The rearrangement links TRBV4-1 to TRBJ2-6; D gene ambiguous. The germline CDR1 and CDR2 sequences are MGHRA and YSYEKL. The CDR3 contains 14 residues. Trimming left V 4 bases short and J 1 base short, with 5 bases between. The CDR3 sequence: CASSRESGANVLTF. CDR3 nucleotides: TGCGCCAGCAGCCGGGAATCTGGGGCCAACGTCCTGACTTTC.

V and J are TRBV5-4 and TRBJ2-7; D perhaps matches TRBD2 (5 bases). The CDR3 contains 12 residues. Germline CDR1 is SGHNT and CDR2 is YYREEE (reference sequence). V gave up 5 bases and J gave up 0 bases, with 6 bases separating them. The CDR3 loop reads CASSRDSYEQYF. The CDR3 DNA follows: TGTGCCAGCAGTCGGGACTCCTACGAGCAGTACTTC.

A single count supports this clone. The chain is built from TRBV6-1 and TRBJ2-3; D is unresolved. This CDR3 is 13 amino acids long. V was trimmed by 6 bases and J by 5 bases, leaving 12 bases between them. CDR1 and CDR2 from the germline V gene are MNHNS and SASEGT. CDR3 in DNA: TGTGCCAGCAGCCAAGGGCTCCGAGATACGCAGTATTTT. Translation gives CASSQGLRDTQYF.

With respect to this clone: Other DNA variants within this sample encode the same CDR3. The chain employs TRBV7-6 and TRBJ2-5; no clear D. Germline values: CDR1 SGHVS, CDR2 FNYEAQ. The CDR3 totals 13 residues. V was pared by 3 bases and J by 1 base, with 6 bases between. CDR3: CASSLGPQETQYF. CDR3 sequence (DNA): TGTGCCAGCAGCTTGGGTCCCCAAGAGACCCAGTACTTC.

The V gene is TRBV7-9, the J gene TRBJ1-2; 12 bases are shared with TRBD1. The junction had 10 bases not matched to a gene; V was cut back by 4 bases and J by 7 bases. CDR3 length: 16 residues. In germline, CDR1 is SEHNR, CDR2 FQNEAQ (reference sequence). CDR3 nucleotide sequence: TGTGCCAGCAGCTGGGACAGGGGGCAAGGATCGAGTGGCTACACCTTC. Translating gives CASSWDRGQGSSGYTF. Drawing the rest from reference TRBV7-9 and TRBJ1-2, the complete variable domain is DTGVSQNPRHKITKRGQNVTFRCDPISEHNRLYWYRQTLGQGPEFLTYFQNEAQLEKSRLLSDRFSAERPKGSFSTLEIQRTEQGDSAMYLCASSWDRGQGSSGYTFGSGTRLTVV.

The chain is built from TRBV11-2 and TRBJ1-1; D uncertain. This CDR3 is built from 13 residues. Germline V gene sequence: CDR1 SGHAT, CDR2 FQNNGV. V lost 10 bases, J lost 3 bases, and 15 bases lay in between. The CDR3 loop is CATQRGLDTEAFF. CDR3 bases: TGTGCCACCCAGCGGGGATTGGACACTGAAGCTTTCTTT. The full variable domain, completed using reference TRBV11-2 and TRBJ1-1, is EAGVAQSPRYKIIEKRQSVAFWCNPISGHATLYWYQQILGQGPKLLIQFQNNGVVDDSQLPKDRFSAERLKGVDSTLKIQPAKLEDSAVYLCATQRGLDTEAFFGQGTRLTVV.

The rearrangement uses TRBV28 and TRBJ2-7; D unclear. Germline CDR1 MDHEN, CDR2 SYDVKM. The V end was cut by 5 bases, the J end by 3 bases, with 11 bases between. This CDR3 comprises 13 residues. The CDR3 coding sequence is TGTGCCAGCAGTCCCCGCCAAGACTACGAGCAGTACTTC. Translation gives CASSPRQDYEQYF.

The gene calls are TRBV11-2 and TRBJ2-3; D is unresolved. The germline CDR1 and CDR2 sequences are SGHAT and FQNNGV. The CDR3 spans 13 residues. Trimming removed 1 base from V and 5 bases from J, with 7 bases in between. The CDR3 loop is CASSLGPGDTQYF. CDR3 DNA sequence: TGTGCCAGCAGCTTAGGCCCGGGAGATACGCAGTATTTT.

This chain joins TRBV4-1 and TRBJ2-5, with D perhaps matching TRBD2 (7 bases). Germline CDR1 is MGHRA and CDR2 is YSYEKL. V was cut by 5 bases and J by 4 bases, with 14 bases left in between. This CDR3 spans 14 amino acids. For the CDR3, the DNA is TGCGCCAGCAGCAAGGGGGGGTTGGGAGAGACCCAGTACTTC. It encodes CASSKGGLGETQYF.

The sample holds one count of this clone. The CDR3, as DNA: TGTGCCAGCAGTCCCGGACAGGGAGTGGGGAAACTGTTTTTT. This gives the protein CASSPGQGVGKLFF. The chain combines TRBV6-6 with TRBJ1-4; 8 nucleotides line up with TRBD1. With 5 bases clipped from V and 11 bases from J, the junction kept 10 bases outside the gene matches. Per germline, CDR1 MNHNY and CDR2 SVGAGI (reference sequence). The CDR3 covers 14 residues.

In DNA, the CDR3 is TGCGCCAGCAGTGTCTGGCGGGGAAGCACAGATACGCAGTATTTT. It encodes CASSVWRGSTDTQYF. The chain combines TRBV4-3 with TRBJ2-3; D perhaps matches TRBD2 (6 bases). Trimming removed 6 bases from V and 0 bases from J, with 13 bases in between. Germline V gives CDR1 LGHNA, CDR2 YSLEER. The CDR3 is 15 residues long.

The chain carries TRBV7-3 and TRBJ2-3; 11 nucleotides align to TRBD2. Germline V gene sequence: CDR1 SGHTA, CDR2 FQGTGA. CDR3 length: 15 amino acids. The V and J ends lost 5 bases and 5 bases, in that order; junction bases with no gene match: 6. DNA for the CDR3: TGTGCCAGCAGCCCAGGTCTAGCGGGAGGAGATACGCAGTATTTT. This encodes CASSPGLAGGDTQYF.

This rearrangement joins TRBV5-6 to TRBJ1-4; the D gene is possibly TRBD1 (5 bases). The ends were cut back, 0 bases at V and 0 bases at J, with 15 bases in the middle. Germline loops: CDR1 SGHDT, CDR2 YYEEEE. The CDR3 consists of 18 residues. CDR3 in amino acids: CASSLVGGNFATNEKLFF. In DNA form, the CDR3 reads TGTGCCAGCAGCTTGGTCGGGGGGAATTTTGCAACTAATGAAAAACTGTTTTTT.

The chain is built from TRBV30 and TRBJ2-3; D ambiguous. Trimming removed 2 bases at V and 5 bases at J, with 8 bases between. CDR3 size: 12 residues. CDR1 is GTSNPN, CDR2 SVGIG, per germline (reference sequence). The CDR3 sequence is CAWSPLGDTQYF. CDR3 DNA: TGTGCCTGGAGTCCCCTTGGAGATACGCAGTATTTT.

CDR3 loop: CASSVIPTGNSPLHF. The CDR3, as DNA: TGTGCCAGCAGCGTAATCCCGACGGGTAATTCACCCCTCCACTTT. The chain links TRBV9 to TRBJ1-6; D remains unclear. Germline CDR1 and CDR2: SGDLS and YYNGEE. The length of the CDR3 is 15 residues. V lost 1 base and J lost 6, with 11 bases in between.

The chain carries TRBV10-3 and TRBJ1-4; 8 bases are shared with TRBD1. The CDR3 loop spans 14 amino acids. Trimming cost V 6 bases and J 8 bases; bases outside gene matches: 8. Germline CDR1 and CDR2: ENHRY and SYGVKD. CDR3 nucleotides: TGTGCCATCAGGCCGGGACAGGACGGGGAAAAACTGTTTTTT. This translates into CAIRPGQDGEKLFF.

This clone has only one observation. The chain has TRBV5-6 and TRBJ2-3, with D possibly being TRBD1 or TRBD2 (5 bases each). V was cut by 2 bases and J by 2 bases, with 9 bases left in between. The CDR3 spans 14 residues. Germline CDR1 SGHDT, CDR2 YYEEEE. CDR3 region: CASSFGGITDTQYF. Written as DNA, the CDR3 is TGTGCCAGCAGCTTTGGGGGAATCACAGATACGCAGTATTTT.

Only a few counts were recorded for this clone. This chain uses TRBV18 with TRBJ1-5, with 8 bases that match TRBD1. CDR1 KGHSH and CDR2 LQKENI come from the germline V gene. Trimming cost V 5 bases and J 2 bases; bases outside gene matches: 8. CDR3 length: 16 amino acids. The CDR3, as DNA: TGTGCCAGCTCATCCTCAGGGGGCGCCGGCAATCAGCCCCAGCATTTT. Protein: CASSSSGGAGNQPQHF.

The table lists this clone with a few counts. This chain joins TRBV10-3 and TRBJ1-1; D is unresolved. Germline loops: CDR1 ENHRY, CDR2 SYGVKD. The CDR3 sequence is 11 residues long. CDR3 coding DNA: TGTGCAACGGGCTTGAACACTGAAGCTTTCTTT. This translates into CATGLNTEAFF.

The gene calls are TRBV11-2 and TRBJ1-1; maybe TRBD1 (5 bases). The germline V gene encodes CDR1 SGHAT and CDR2 FQNNGV. The CDR3 has 14 residues. The germline V and J ends were trimmed by 1 base and 3 bases, with 9 bases remaining between them. The CDR3 DNA sequence: TGTGCCAGCAGCTTAGCGGGGGGGTACACTGAAGCTTTCTTT. This gives the protein CASSLAGGYTEAFF.

V and J are TRBV7-2 and TRBJ2-4, with D unclear. Germline values: CDR1 SGHTA, CDR2 FQGNSA. The V end lost 5 bases, the J end lost 6 bases, and 14 bases lay between the germline ends. There are 14 residues in the CDR3. The CDR3: CASSTTGWGNIQYF. Written as DNA, the CDR3 is TGTGCCAGCAGCACAACCGGGTGGGGAAACATTCAGTACTTC.

The rearrangement links TRBV4-2 to TRBJ2-3, with 7 positions matching TRBD1. Germline V gives CDR1 LGHNA, CDR2 YNFKEQ. The CDR3 spans 13 residues. J lost 4 bases, V lost 8 bases, and 6 bases had no gene match. The chain's CDR3 is CASSTTGSDTQYF. DNA for the CDR3: TGTGCCAGCTCCACGACAGGGTCAGATACGCAGTATTTT.

The chain combines TRBV28 with TRBJ2-3; D may be TRBD1 (6 bases). This CDR3 contains 13 residues. Germline CDR1 MDHEN, CDR2 SYDVKM. The ends were cut back, 4 bases at V and 4 bases at J, with 9 bases in the middle. The CDR3 sequence: CASSYAGADTQYF. The CDR3 coding sequence is TGTGCCAGCAGTTATGCAGGGGCAGATACGCAGTATTTT.

V usage is TRBV29-1 and J usage is TRBJ2-2; 7 nucleotides match TRBD2. The CDR3 covers 14 residues. V was clipped by 4 bases and J by 4 bases; unmatched bases: 6. CDR1 SQVTM and CDR2 ANQGSEA come from the germline V gene. As DNA, the CDR3 is TGCAGCGTTGGGGCGGGAGAGGGCACCGGGGAGCTGTTTTTT. Translation: CSVGAGEGTGELFF.

The genes are TRBV18 and TRBJ2-1; 10 nucleotides match TRBD2. Germline V lookup: CDR1 KGHSH, CDR2 LQKENI. This CDR3 has 18 amino acids. V trimming: 2 bases; J trimming: 0 bases; junction bases outside the gene matches: 7. CDR3 protein: CASSPGGLAVRSYNEQFF. CDR3 DNA sequence: TGTGCCAGCTCACCAGGAGGACTAGCGGTTCGCTCCTACAATGAGCAGTTCTTC.

The genes are TRBV21-1 and TRBJ1-1. TRBV21-1 is a known pseudogene. This CDR3 comprises 14 residues. CDR3 sequence reads: CASSKAGENTEAFF. The DNA for the CDR3 is TGTGCCAGCAGCAAAGCGGGGGAGAACACTGAAGCTTTCTTT.